The next 29 T cell receptor beta chains were all read from a single sample in a study of regulatory T cells in long-lasting Graves disease. Documented time point: newly diagnosed GD, antithyroid drugs for less than 3 months. The TCR library was made from RNA that had been extracted from PBMCs in TRIzol. Arm-PCR of CDR3 regions with iRepertoire HTBI primers generated TCR beta libraries. TCRdb re-derived calls from the multiplex PCR reads in MiXCR, one entry per CDR3 protein. The sample lists about 200,000 distinct CDR3 sequences; around 20% were seen once. This sample also appeared in a second study, on T cells in Graves' hyperthyroidism and ophthalmopathy.

The sequencing here drew on peripheral blood mononuclear cells (PBMCs), taken at new diagnosis, from a patient treated with antithyroid drugs. These receptors originate from a woman younger than 45 with Graves disease.

At least ten counts were recorded for this clonotype. V usage is TRBV28 and J usage is TRBJ2-2; D remains ambiguous. In germline, CDR1 is MDHEN, CDR2 SYDVKM. V dropped 7 bases and J dropped 0 bases, with 6 bases sitting between them. The CDR3 sequence is 13 residues long. Written as DNA, the CDR3 is TGTGCCAGCACCCCGCCGAACACCGGGGAGCTGTTTTTT. Translating it yields CASTPPNTGELFF.

The rearrangement uses TRBV5-5 and TRBJ2-2; D possibly corresponds to TRBD2 (6 bases). V lost 4 bases, J lost 2 bases, and 15 bases lay in between. This CDR3 region has 16 residues. Germline CDR1 SGHKS, CDR2 YYEKEE (reference sequence). As DNA, the CDR3 is TGTGCCAGCAGCGCGGGACGCACGCTCAACACCGGGGAGCTGTTTTTT. This codes for CASSAGRTLNTGELFF. Looking up the rest from reference TRBV5-5 and TRBJ2-2 gives the full variable domain: DAGVTQSPTHLIKTRGQQVTLRCSPISGHKSVSWYQQVLGQGPQFIFQYYEKEERGRGNFPDRFSARQFPNYSSELNVNALLLGDSALYLCASSAGRTLNTGELFFGEGSRLTVL.

The chain joins TRBV11-1 to TRBJ2-5; 9 nucleotides match TRBD2. CDR1 is SGHAT and CDR2 is FQDESV in the germline V gene (reference sequence). V gave up 3 bases and J gave up 4 bases; unmatched junction bases: 6. This CDR3 has 15 residues. CDR3 amino acids: CASSFSRGGRETQYF. CDR3 nucleotide sequence: TGTGCCAGCAGCTTCTCGCGGGGGGGCCGAGAGACCCAGTACTTC.

This chain joins TRBV5-8 and TRBJ1-5; no definite D call. Germline-derived CDR1 and CDR2 are SGHTS and YDEGEE. Trimming pared 6 bases from V and 0 bases from J, leaving 16 bases between. This CDR3 is 16 amino acids long. CDR3 nucleotides: TGTGCCAGCACGTTCCTCCCCCTGAATAGCAATCAGCCCCAGCATTTT. Translated: CASTFLPLNSNQPQHF.

This clonotype occurred many times. The gene calls are TRBV12-3 or TRBV12-4 and TRBJ2-5; D perhaps matches TRBD1 (5 bases). Deletions cut 5 bases from V and 5 bases from J, with 15 bases between. This CDR3 is 14 amino acids long. The CDR3 DNA follows: TGTGCCAGCAGTGAAGACAGCTTCGCGGAGACCCAGTACTTC. Amino acid sequence: CASSEDSFAETQYF.

A word on this clonotype: A read error may account for a junction end that differs from germline. The gene calls are TRBV7-8 and TRBJ1-1, with TRBD1 matching 10 bases. Germline V gives CDR1 SGHVS, CDR2 FQNEAQ. The CDR3 spans 18 residues. The CDR3 DNA is TGCGCCAGCAGACCCCGGAGAGGACAGGGGGGGGGGGACACTGAAGCTTTCTTT. It codes for CASRPRRGQGGGDTEAFF.

This clonotype appeared many times. The chain recombines TRBV3-1 with TRBJ2-5; no firm D call. Germline V gene lookup returns CDR1 LGHDT and CDR2 YNNKEL (reference sequence). This CDR3 spans 12 amino acids. Trimming stripped 5 bases from V and 4 bases from J, with 8 bases between. CDR3: CASSYRGETQYF. The CDR3 coding sequence is TGTGCCAGCAGCTACAGAGGAGAGACCCAGTACTTC.

The table lists this clonotype with a few counts. The rearrangement joins TRBV6-2 or TRBV6-3 to TRBJ1-6; a possible D gene is TRBD1 (5 bases). Germline lookup yields CDR1 MNHEY and CDR2 SVGEGT. The V gene lost 0 bases and the J gene lost 10 bases, with 13 bases spanning the gap. The CDR3 sequence is 15 residues long. The CDR3 nucleotides are TGTGCCAGCAGTTACTCGGGCGGGGGGGAATCACCCCTCCACTTT. Its translation: CASSYSGGGESPLHF.

This clonotype was observed at least ten times. The chain uses TRBV18 and TRBJ2-7; D not certain. CDR1 KGHSH and CDR2 LQKENI come from the germline V gene. Trimming pared 0 bases from V and 0 bases from J, leaving 12 bases between. This CDR3 has 16 residues. The CDR3: CASSPPARTSSYEQYF. The CDR3 bases are TGTGCCAGCTCACCACCGGCGCGGACCTCCTCCTACGAGCAGTACTTC.

The table lists this clonotype with a few counts. The V and J genes are TRBV5-1 and TRBJ2-3; 11 bases map to TRBD2. The CDR3 totals 14 residues. The V and J ends lost 9 bases and 5 bases, in that order; junction bases with no gene match: 8. The germline gives CDR1 SGHRS, CDR2 YFSETQ. DNA of the CDR3: TGCGCCAACGGAAATAGCGGGAGGGGAGATACGCAGTATTTT. Translated, it gives CANGNSGRGDTQYF.

On this clonotype: With a much larger clone just one base away, this may be a read error. The chain combines TRBV19 with TRBJ1-4, with D uncertain. CDR3 length: 14 residues. V gave up 5 bases and J gave up 0 bases, with 7 bases separating them. Looked up from germline, CDR1 is LNHDA and CDR2 is SQIVND (reference sequence). CDR3 DNA sequence: TGTGCCAGTAGTCCCAGTGCAACTAATGAAAAACTGTTTTTT. It yields the protein CASSPSATNEKLFF. Using reference TRBV19 and TRBJ1-4 for the parts outside the CDR3, the full variable domain is DGGITQSPKYLFRKEGQNVTLSCEQNLNHDAMYWYRQDPGQGLRLIYYSQIVNDFQKGDIAEGYSVSREKKESFPLTVTSAQKNPTAFYLCASSPSATNEKLFFGSGTQLSVL.

J is TRBJ1-5 and V is TRBV2, with 9 bases matching TRBD1. Germline V gene data show CDR1 as SNHLY and CDR2 as FYNNEI. V shed 11 bases, J shed 2 bases, and the junction held 13 bases outside the gene matches. This CDR3 has 16 residues. The CDR3 nucleotides are TGTGCCGGAAGGACAGGGGCAACGGGAGGCAATCAGCCCCAGCATTTT. This gives the protein CAGRTGATGGNQPQHF.

This clonotype was counted ten times or more. J is TRBJ1-2 and V is TRBV2, with 8 nucleotides matching TRBD1. The CDR3 covers 13 residues. V lost 6 bases and J lost 7; bases outside the gene matches: 7. Per germline, CDR1 SNHLY and CDR2 FYNNEI. CDR3 protein: CASRSRQGTGYTF. The DNA for the CDR3 is TGTGCCAGCAGAAGCCGACAGGGGACTGGCTACACCTTC.

Ten or more counts support this clonotype. This rearrangement joins TRBV2 to TRBJ1-1; D is perhaps TRBD1 (6 bases). The length of the CDR3 is 13 residues. Trimming cost V 3 bases and J 1 base, with 6 bases left between them. Germline V gene sequence: CDR1 SNHLY, CDR2 FYNNEI. The CDR3, as DNA: TGTGCCAGCAGTGACAGGGGGAACACTGAAGCTTTCTTT. This gives the protein CASSDRGNTEAFF. Variable domain in full (rest from reference TRBV2 and TRBJ1-1): EPEVTQTPSHQVTQMGQEVILRCVPISNHLYFYWYRQILGQKVEFLVSFYNNEISEKSEIFDDQFSVERPDGSNFTLKIRSTKLEDSAMYFCASSDRGNTEAFFGQGTRLTVV.

On this clonotype: This may be a read error, as it is one base from a much larger clone. The chain has TRBV6-2 or TRBV6-3 and TRBJ2-3; TRBD2 aligns across 10 bases. The germline V gene encodes CDR1 MNHEY and CDR2 SVGEGT. The length of the CDR3 is 18 residues. The CDR3 DNA follows: TGTGCCTGCAGTTACTCGAGGACTAGCGGAGCCGGCACAGATACGCAGTATTTT. Amino acids: CACSYSRTSGAGTDTQYF.

This clonotype was recorded at least ten times. The genes are TRBV11-2 and TRBJ2-3; no definite D call. Germline-derived CDR1 and CDR2 are SGHAT and FQNNGV. The CDR3 is made up of 14 amino acids. V was shortened by 3 bases and J by 4 bases, with 11 bases between the two germline ends. The CDR3 coding sequence is TGTGCCAGCAGCTTCCGACTCGGGTCAGATACGCAGTATTTT. It is translated as CASSFRLGSDTQYF.

Comments on this clonotype: With only one base between it and a far larger clone, this is likely a read error. The rearrangement uses TRBV6-1 and TRBJ1-5; unclear D gene. The CDR3 totals 13 residues. Germline lookup yields CDR1 MNHNS and CDR2 SASEGT. The DNA of the CDR3 is TGTGCCAGCAGTGTCGGCTCCAATCAGCACCAGCATTTT. Translation gives CASSVGSNQHQHF.

This clonotype was counted ten times or more. The chain links TRBV7-8 to TRBJ1-2; D remains unclear. The CDR3 is made up of 13 amino acids. Germline V gives CDR1 SGHVS, CDR2 FQNEAQ. Trimming removed 5 bases from V and 5 bases from J, with 12 bases in between. The CDR3 DNA sequence: TGTGCCAGCAGCGTCGACGGGCTTTATGGCTACACCTTC. Protein: CASSVDGLYGYTF.

This clonotype was detected only a few times. The CDR3 protein is CASSWGQGALGTQYF. CDR3 bases: TGCGCCAGCAGCTGGGGGCAGGGGGCTCTGGGGACCCAGTACTTC. J is TRBJ2-5 and V is TRBV5-1, with 8 bases that match TRBD1. This CDR3 region has 15 residues. Per germline, CDR1 SGHRS and CDR2 YFSETQ. V shed 3 bases, J shed 7 bases, and the junction held 11 bases outside the gene matches.

There are many counts of this clonotype. A read error may account for a junction end that differs from germline. The V gene is TRBV3-1, the J gene TRBJ2-7; TRBD1 or TRBD2 may be the D gene (6 bases each). This CDR3 has 14 residues. The germline V gene has CDR1 LGHDT and CDR2 YNNKEL (reference sequence). The CDR3 coding sequence is TGTGCCAACAGCCAGAGGGGGGACACCTACGAGCAGTACTTC. Protein product: CANSQRGDTYEQYF.

This clonotype was recorded a few times. This may be a read error, as it is one base from a much larger clone. The chain has TRBV25-1 and TRBJ1-4; 7 nucleotides align to TRBD1. CDR1 is MGHDK, CDR2 SYGVNS, per germline. With V trimmed by 8 bases and J by 6 bases, 15 bases remained unmatched. This CDR3 has 16 residues. The CDR3 spells CASLDRKRLLYEKLFF. As DNA, the CDR3 is TGTGCCAGCCTGGACAGGAAAAGGCTGCTGTATGAAAAACTGTTTTTT.

On this clonotype itself: With only one base between it and a far larger clone, this is likely a read error. The chain links TRBV28 to TRBJ2-5, with 10 bases fitting TRBD2. CDR3 length equals 14 residues. Germline V CDR1 and CDR2: MDHEN, SYDVKM. CDR3 bases: TGTGCCAGCACTCCTAGCGGGAGACCAGAGACCCAGTGCTTC. Translating gives CASTPSGRPETQCF.

This chain joins TRBV6-1 and TRBJ2-1; D unresolved. This CDR3 contains 13 residues. CDR1 and CDR2 (germline): MNHNS, SASEGT. V gave up 2 bases and J gave up 13 bases, with 15 bases separating them. The CDR3 reads CASSELRVGYQFF. CDR3 nucleotide sequence: TGTGCCAGCAGTGAATTAAGGGTGGGGTACCAGTTCTTC.

This clonotype was seen repeatedly, ten times or more. The chain employs TRBV27 and TRBJ2-2; 10 nucleotides agree with TRBD2. CDR3 length equals 14 residues. The J segment lost 6 bases and the V segment lost 2 bases, leaving 0 bases of the junction unmatched. The germline gives CDR1 MNHEY, CDR2 SMNVEV (reference sequence). The CDR3 reads CASSLLAGAGELFF. CDR3 sequence (DNA): TGTGCCAGCAGTTTACTAGCGGGGGCCGGGGAGCTGTTTTTT.

As to this clonotype: Being one base from a much bigger clone, this may be a read error. The chain couples TRBV6-1 to TRBJ2-5; D unclear. Germline lookup yields CDR1 MNHNS and CDR2 SASEGT. Trimming took off 6 bases at V and 0 bases at J, with 20 bases between the two ends. The CDR3 consists of 17 residues. The CDR3 bases are TGTGCCAGCAGCCCCCGGGCCGGCGGAGAGAACCAAGAGACCCAGTACTTC. Translated: CASSPRAGGENQETQYF.

Many counts were recorded for this clonotype. This sequence joins TRBV5-1 and TRBJ2-2; tentatively, D is TRBD1 (5 bases). CDR3 length equals 17 residues. CDR1 is SGHRS, CDR2 YFSETQ, per germline. V lost 0 bases, J lost 3 bases, and 15 bases lay in between. The CDR3 sequence is CASSLGKGISYTGELFF. CDR3 in DNA: TGCGCCAGCAGCTTGGGAAAGGGGATTAGTTACACCGGGGAGCTGTTTTTT.

The chain links TRBV19 to TRBJ1-1; tentative D call: TRBD1 (5 bases). V was cut by 5 bases and J by 1 base, with 17 bases left in between. Germline CDR1 LNHDA, CDR2 SQIVND (reference sequence). This CDR3 has 16 residues. The CDR3 loop is CASSSLSTVTNTEAFF. DNA of the CDR3: TGTGCCAGTAGTTCGCTTTCGACAGTCACGAACACTGAAGCTTTCTTT.

This clonotype occurred a few times. The gene calls are TRBV5-1 and TRBJ2-5, with TRBD1 matching 9 bases. J lost 4 bases, V lost 3 bases, and 4 bases had no gene match. The germline V gene encodes CDR1 SGHRS and CDR2 YFSETQ. The CDR3 contains 14 residues. CDR3 sequence (DNA): TGCGCCAGCAGCTCCACAGGGGGCAGAGAGACCCAGTACTTC. Translated, it gives CASSSTGGRETQYF.

This clonotype was observed at least ten times. The CDR3 spells CASSPPRSPYGYTF. The CDR3 DNA reads as TGTGCCAGCTCACCACCTCGGAGCCCGTATGGCTACACCTTC. The genes are TRBV18 and TRBJ1-2; D unclear. The CDR3 loop spans 14 amino acids. CDR1 is KGHSH, CDR2 LQKENI, per germline. Trimming took 0 bases from V and 5 from J, leaving 10 bases between them.